This T cell receptor (beta chain) was documented in a study of beta chain features in type 1 diabetes. Study results and limitations: A cDNA-based sequencing approach could over-represent cells with high TCR expression. Naive, central memory and regulatory TCRB repertoires appeared more similar among patients than healthy donors. For type 1 diabetes patients, VDJ junctions showed fewer insertions and more deletions.

Every bit of the isolated RNA underwent reverse transcription, so sequencing read expressed TCRB transcripts. On average, stem cell-like memory T cell samples had about 950,000 reads. Profiling relied on immunoSEQ multiplex PCR, and the TCRdb table lists in-frame clones only, not all of them. The sample has approximately 90,000 clones; roughly 30% are singletons. Germline values: CDR1 DFQATT, CDR2 SNEGSKA (reference sequence). The CDR3 totals 10 residues. This clone occurred a few times. Its antigen is not identified. Sequence at one end of the junction differs from germline and may be a read error. The chain is built from TRBV20-1 and TRBJ1-2; D may be TRBD1 (5 bases). Sequencing was carried out using stem cell memory CD4+ T cells from blood. The source is a woman younger than 35 in good health. The CDR3 is CSARDLDIRF. Written as DNA, the CDR3 is TGCAGTGCTAGAGATCTGGACATACGCTTC.